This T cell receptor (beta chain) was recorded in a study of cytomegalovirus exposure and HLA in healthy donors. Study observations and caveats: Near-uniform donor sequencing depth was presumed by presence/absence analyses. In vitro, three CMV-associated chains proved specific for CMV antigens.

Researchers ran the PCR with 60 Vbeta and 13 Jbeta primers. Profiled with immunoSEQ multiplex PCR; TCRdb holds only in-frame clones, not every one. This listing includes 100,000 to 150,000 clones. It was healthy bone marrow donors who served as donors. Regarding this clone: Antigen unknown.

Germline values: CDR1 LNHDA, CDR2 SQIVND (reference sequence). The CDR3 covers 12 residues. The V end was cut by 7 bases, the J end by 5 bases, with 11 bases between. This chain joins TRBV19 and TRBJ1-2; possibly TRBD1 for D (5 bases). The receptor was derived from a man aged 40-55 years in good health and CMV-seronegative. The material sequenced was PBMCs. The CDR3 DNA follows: TGTGCCAGTATGGGACTTTGGTATGGCTACACCTTC. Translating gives CASMGLWYGYTF.